This T cell receptor beta chain derives from a study of T-cell memory formation after mild COVID-19. Study summary: Largely, the TCR clusters proved donor specific.

V shed 3 bases and J shed 0 bases, with 12 bases lying between them. This CDR3 is built from 15 residues. Per germline, CDR1 DFQATT and CDR2 SNEGSKA (reference sequence). Study-wide findings and caveats: CD8+ contracting clones occupied EMRA, while CD4+ ones occupied mainly CM and EM. Memory from before infection featured some responding clones, which suggests cross-reactive memory joined.

This clonotype was found a few times. Its target is unknown. Constant-segment-primed 5'RACE gave TCR alpha and TCR beta cDNA libraries with sample barcodes and UMIs. TCRdb used MiXCR to reprocess the 5' RACE reads, holding one entry per CDR3 protein. The table lists 200,000 to 250,000 distinct CDR3 sequences, around 30% of them singletons. Sequencing was done on a sample of PBMCs or a T cell subset sorted from them (not recorded which). This receptor was obtained from an adult woman who had mild COVID-19 (a few samples of this study predate the infection). Cell type and time point are not known. V usage is TRBV20-1 and J usage is TRBJ1-5; D perhaps matches TRBD1 (6 bases). The CDR3 DNA is TGCAGTGCTAGTAAGGCAGGGGATAGCAATCAGCCCCAGCATTTT. This encodes CSASKAGDSNQPQHF.